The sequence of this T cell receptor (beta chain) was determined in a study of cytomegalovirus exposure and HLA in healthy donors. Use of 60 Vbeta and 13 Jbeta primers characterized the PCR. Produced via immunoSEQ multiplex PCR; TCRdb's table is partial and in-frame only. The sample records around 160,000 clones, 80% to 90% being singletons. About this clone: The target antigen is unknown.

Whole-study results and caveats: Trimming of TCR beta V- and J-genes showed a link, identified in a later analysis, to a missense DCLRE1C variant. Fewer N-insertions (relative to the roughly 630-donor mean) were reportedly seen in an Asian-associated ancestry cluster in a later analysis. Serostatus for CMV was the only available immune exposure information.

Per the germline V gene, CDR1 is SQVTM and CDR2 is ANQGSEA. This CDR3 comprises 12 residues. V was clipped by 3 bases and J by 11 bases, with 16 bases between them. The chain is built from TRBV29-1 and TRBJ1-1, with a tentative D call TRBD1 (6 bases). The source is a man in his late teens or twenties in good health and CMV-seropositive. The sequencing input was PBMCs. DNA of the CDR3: TGCAGCGTTGATGAGGGGGTTCTGAGTGCTTTCTTT. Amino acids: CSVDEGVLSAFF.